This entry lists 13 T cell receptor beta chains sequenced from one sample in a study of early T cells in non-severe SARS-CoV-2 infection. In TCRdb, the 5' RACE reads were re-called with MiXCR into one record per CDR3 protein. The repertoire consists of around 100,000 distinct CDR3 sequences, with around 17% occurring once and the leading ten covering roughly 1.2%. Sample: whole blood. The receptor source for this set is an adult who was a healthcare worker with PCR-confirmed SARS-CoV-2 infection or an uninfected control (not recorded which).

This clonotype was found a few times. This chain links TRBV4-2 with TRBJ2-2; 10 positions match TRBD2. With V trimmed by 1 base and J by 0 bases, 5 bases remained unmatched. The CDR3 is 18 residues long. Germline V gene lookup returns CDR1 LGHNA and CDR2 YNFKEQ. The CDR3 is CASSQVPSGSSNTGELFF. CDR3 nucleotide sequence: TGTGCCAGCAGCCAAGTACCTAGCGGGAGCTCGAACACCGGGGAGCTGTTTTTT.

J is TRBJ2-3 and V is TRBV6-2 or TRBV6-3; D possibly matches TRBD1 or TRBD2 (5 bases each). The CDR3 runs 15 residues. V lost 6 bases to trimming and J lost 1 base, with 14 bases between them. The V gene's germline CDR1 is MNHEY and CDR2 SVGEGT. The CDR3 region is CASRIGAVGTDTQYF. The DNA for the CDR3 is TGTGCCAGCAGGATCGGGGCAGTGGGCACAGATACGCAGTATTTT.

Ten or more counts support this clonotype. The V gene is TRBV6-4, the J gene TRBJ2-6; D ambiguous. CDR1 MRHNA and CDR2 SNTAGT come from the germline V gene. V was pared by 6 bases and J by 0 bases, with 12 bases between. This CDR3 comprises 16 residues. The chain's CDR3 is CASSKDPGSGANVLTF. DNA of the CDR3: TGTGCCAGCAGCAAGGACCCCGGCTCTGGGGCCAACGTCCTGACTTTC.

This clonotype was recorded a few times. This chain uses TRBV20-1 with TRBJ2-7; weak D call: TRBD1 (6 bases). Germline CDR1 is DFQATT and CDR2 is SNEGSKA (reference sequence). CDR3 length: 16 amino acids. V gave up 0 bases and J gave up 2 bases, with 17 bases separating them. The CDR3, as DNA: TGCAGTGCTAGAGATGACCCCCTGCAGGGGACCTACGAGCAGTACTTC. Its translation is CSARDDPLQGTYEQYF.

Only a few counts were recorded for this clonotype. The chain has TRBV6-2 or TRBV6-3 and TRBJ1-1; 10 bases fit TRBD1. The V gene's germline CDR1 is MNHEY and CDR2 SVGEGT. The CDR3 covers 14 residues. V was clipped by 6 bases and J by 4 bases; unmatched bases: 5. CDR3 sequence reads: CASSPGQGGTEAFF. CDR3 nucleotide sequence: TGTGCCAGCAGCCCCGGACAGGGGGGCACTGAAGCTTTCTTT.

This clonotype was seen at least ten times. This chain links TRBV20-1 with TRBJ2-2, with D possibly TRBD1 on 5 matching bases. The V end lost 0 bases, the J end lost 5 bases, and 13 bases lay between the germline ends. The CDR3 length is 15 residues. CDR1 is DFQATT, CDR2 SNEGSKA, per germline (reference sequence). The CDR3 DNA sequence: TGCAGTGCTAGAGATCAGACAGTTACTACCGGGGAGCTGTTTTTT. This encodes CSARDQTVTTGELFF.

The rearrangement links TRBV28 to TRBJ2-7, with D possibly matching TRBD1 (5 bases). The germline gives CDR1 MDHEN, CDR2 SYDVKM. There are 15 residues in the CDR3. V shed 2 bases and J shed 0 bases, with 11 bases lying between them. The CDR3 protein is CASSLEGVYSYEQYF. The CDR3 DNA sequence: TGTGCCAGCAGTTTAGAAGGGGTTTACTCCTACGAGCAGTACTTC.

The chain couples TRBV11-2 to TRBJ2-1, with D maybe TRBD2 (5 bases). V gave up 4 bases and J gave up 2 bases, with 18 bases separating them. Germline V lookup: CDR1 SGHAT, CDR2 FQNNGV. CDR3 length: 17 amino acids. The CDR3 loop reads CASSSRSPGSPYNEQFF. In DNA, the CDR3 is TGTGCCAGCAGCTCGAGATCCCCGGGAAGCCCCTACAATGAGCAGTTCTTC.

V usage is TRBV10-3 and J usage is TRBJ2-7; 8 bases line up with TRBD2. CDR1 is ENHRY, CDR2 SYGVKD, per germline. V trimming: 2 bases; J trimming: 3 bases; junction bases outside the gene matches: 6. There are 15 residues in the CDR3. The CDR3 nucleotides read TGTGCCATCAGTGAGCCGGGACTAGGTAGCTACGAGCAGTACTTC. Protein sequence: CAISEPGLGSYEQYF.

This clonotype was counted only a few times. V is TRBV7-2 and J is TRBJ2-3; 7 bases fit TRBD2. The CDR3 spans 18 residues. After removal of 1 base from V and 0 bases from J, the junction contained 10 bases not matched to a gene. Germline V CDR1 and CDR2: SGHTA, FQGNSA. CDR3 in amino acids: CASSLVGASGLSTDTQYF. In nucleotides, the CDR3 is TGTGCCAGCAGCTTAGTAGGGGCTAGCGGACTAAGCACAGATACGCAGTATTTT.

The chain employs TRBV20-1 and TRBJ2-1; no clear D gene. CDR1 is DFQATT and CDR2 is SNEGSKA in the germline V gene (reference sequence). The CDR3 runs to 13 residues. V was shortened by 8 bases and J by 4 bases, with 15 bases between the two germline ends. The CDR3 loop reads CSTRYLEYNEQFF. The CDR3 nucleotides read TGCAGTACCCGCTATCTCGAATACAATGAGCAGTTCTTC.

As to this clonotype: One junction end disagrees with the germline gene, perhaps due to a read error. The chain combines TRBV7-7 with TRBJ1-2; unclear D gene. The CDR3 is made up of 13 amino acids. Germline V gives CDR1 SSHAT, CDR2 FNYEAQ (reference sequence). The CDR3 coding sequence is TGTGCTAGCAGCTGTGGACGGTTCTATGGCTACACCTTC. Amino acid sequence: CASSCGRFYGYTF.

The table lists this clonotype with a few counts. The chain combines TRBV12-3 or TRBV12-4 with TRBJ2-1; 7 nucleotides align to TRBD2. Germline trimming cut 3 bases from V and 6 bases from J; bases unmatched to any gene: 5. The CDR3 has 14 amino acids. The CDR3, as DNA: TGTGCCAGCAGTTTGAGCGGGACTCTCAATGAGCAGTTCTTC. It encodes CASSLSGTLNEQFF.